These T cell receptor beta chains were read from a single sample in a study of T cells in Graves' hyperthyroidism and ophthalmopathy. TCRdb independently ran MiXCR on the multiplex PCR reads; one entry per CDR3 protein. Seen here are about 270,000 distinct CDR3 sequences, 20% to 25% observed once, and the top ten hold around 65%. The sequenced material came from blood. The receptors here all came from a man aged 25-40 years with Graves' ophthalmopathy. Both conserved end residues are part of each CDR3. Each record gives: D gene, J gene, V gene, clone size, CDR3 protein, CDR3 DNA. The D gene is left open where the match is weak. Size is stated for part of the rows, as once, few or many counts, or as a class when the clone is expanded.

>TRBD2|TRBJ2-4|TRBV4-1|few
CASSQDPQPGTRQNIQYF
TGCGCCAGCAGCCAAGACCCACAGCCGGGGACTAGACAGAACATTCAGTACTTC
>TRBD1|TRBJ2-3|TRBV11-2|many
CASTQSGQGRTDTQYF
TGTGCCAGCACCCAATCCGGACAGGGGAGAACAGATACGCAGTATTTT
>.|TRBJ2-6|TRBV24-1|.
CATSDTFAGDSGANVLTF
TGTGCCACCAGTGACACGTTCGCAGGAGACTCTGGGGCCAACGTCCTGACTTTC
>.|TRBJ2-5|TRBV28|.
CASKGNQETQYF
TGTGCCAGCAAGGGTAACCAAGAGACCCAGTACTTC
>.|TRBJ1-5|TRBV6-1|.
CASSRTVGLNQPQHF
TGTGCCAGCAGCCGGACAGTGGGACTCAATCAGCCCCAGCATTTT
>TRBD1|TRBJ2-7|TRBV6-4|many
CASSDSAQDRGRNYEQYF
TGTGCCAGCAGTGACTCGGCCCAGGACAGGGGTAGAAACTACGAGCAGTACTTC
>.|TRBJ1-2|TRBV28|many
CASKVESAGDYGYTF
TGTGCCAGCAAAGTTGAGTCAGCAGGTGACTATGGCTACACCTTC
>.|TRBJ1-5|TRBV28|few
CASSSAGSGPQHF
TGTGCCAGCAGTTCGGCAGGGTCCGGGCCCCAGCATTTT
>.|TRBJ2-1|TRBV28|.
CASSPDFDEQFF
TGTGCCAGCAGCCCAGACTTCGATGAGCAGTTCTTC
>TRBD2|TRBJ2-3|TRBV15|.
CATSRAPGSGRPGFSDTQYF
TGTGCCACCAGCAGAGCACCGGGTAGCGGGAGGCCTGGCTTCTCAGATACGCAGTATTTT
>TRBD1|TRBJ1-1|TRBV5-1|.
CASSLIQTGEGTEAFF
TGCGCCAGCAGCTTGATCCAGACAGGGGAAGGCACTGAAGCTTTCTTT